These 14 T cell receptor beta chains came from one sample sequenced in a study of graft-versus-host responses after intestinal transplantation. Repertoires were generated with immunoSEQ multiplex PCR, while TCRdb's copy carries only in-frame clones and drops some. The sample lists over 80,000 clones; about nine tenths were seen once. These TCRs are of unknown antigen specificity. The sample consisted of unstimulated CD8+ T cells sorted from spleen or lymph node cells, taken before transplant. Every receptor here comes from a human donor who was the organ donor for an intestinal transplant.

This CDR3 is CASSLEGVNTIYF. The CDR3 nucleotides are TGTGCCAGCAGCTTAGAAGGGGTAAACACCATATATTTT. The V gene is TRBV7-6, the J gene TRBJ1-3; TRBD1 might be the D (5 bases). Germline-derived CDR1 and CDR2 are SGHVS and FNYEAQ. This CDR3 comprises 13 residues. V dropped 1 base and J dropped 6 bases, with 7 bases sitting between them.

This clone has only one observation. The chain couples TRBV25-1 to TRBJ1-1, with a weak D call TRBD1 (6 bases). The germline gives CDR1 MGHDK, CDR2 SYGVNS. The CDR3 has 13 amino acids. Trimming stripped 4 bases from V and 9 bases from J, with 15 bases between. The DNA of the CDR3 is TGTGCCAGCAGTGGTGACAGGCTCGTGAAAGCTTTCTTT. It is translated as CASSGDRLVKAFF.

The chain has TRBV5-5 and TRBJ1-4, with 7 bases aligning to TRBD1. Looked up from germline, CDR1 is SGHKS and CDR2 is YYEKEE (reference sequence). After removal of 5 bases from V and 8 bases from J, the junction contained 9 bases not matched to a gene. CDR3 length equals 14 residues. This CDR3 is CASRGGLAGEKLFF. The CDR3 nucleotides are TGTGCCAGCAGAGGGGGCTTAGCAGGCGAAAAACTGTTTTTT.

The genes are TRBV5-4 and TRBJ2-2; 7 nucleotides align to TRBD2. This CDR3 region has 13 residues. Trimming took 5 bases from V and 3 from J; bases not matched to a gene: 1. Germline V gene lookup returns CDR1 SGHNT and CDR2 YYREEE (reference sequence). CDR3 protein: CASRRGYTGELFF. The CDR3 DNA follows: TGTGCCAGCAGGCGGGGGTACACCGGGGAGCTGTTTTTT.

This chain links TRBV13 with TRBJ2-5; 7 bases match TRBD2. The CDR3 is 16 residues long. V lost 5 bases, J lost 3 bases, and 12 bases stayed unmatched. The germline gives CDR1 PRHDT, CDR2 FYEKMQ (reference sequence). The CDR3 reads CASSPTGTTFEETQYF. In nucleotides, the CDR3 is TGTGCCAGCAGCCCTACCGGGACTACATTCGAAGAGACCCAGTACTTC.

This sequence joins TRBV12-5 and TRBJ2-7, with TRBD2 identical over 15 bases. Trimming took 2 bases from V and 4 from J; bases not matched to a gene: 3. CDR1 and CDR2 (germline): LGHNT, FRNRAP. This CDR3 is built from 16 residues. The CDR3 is CASGLSGLAGGYEQYF. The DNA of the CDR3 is TGTGCTAGTGGTTTGTCTGGACTAGCGGGGGGGTACGAGCAGTACTTC. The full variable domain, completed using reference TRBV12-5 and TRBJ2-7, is DARVTQTPRHKVTEMGQEVTMRCQPILGHNTVFWYRQTMMQGLELLAYFRNRAPLDDSGMPKDRFSAEMPDATLATLKIQPSEPRDSAVYFCASGLSGLAGGYEQYFGPGTRLTVT.

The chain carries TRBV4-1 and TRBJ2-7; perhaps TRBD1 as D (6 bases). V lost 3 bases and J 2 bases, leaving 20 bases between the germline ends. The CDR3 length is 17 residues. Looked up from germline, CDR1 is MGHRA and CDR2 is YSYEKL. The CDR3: CASSQEPWTGHPYEQYF. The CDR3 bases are TGCGCCAGCAGCCAGGAACCCTGGACGGGACATCCCTACGAGCAGTACTTC.

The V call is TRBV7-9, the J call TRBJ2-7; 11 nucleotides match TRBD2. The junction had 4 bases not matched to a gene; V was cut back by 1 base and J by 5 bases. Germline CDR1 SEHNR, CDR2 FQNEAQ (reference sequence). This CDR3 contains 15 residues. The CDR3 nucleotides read TGTGCCAGCAGCTTAGTACTAGCGGGGGAGCACGAGCAGTACTTC. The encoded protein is CASSLVLAGEHEQYF.

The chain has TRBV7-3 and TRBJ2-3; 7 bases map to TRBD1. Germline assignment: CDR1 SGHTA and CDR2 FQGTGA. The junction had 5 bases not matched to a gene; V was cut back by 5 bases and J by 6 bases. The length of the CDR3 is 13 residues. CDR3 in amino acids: CASSLDRADTQYF. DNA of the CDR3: TGTGCCAGCAGCCTCGACAGGGCGGATACGCAGTATTTT. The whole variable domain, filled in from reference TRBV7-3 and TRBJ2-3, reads GAGVSQTPSNKVTEKGKYVELRCDPISGHTALYWYRQSLGQGPEFLIYFQGTGAADDSGLPNDRFFAVRPEGSVSTLKIQRTERGDSAVYLCASSLDRADTQYFGPGTRLTVL.

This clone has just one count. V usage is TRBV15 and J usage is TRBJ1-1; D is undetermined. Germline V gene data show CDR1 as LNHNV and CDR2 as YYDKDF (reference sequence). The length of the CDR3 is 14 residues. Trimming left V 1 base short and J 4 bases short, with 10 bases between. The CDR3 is CATSRVGSRTEAFF. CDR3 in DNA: TGTGCCACCAGCAGAGTGGGCAGCCGCACTGAAGCTTTCTTT.

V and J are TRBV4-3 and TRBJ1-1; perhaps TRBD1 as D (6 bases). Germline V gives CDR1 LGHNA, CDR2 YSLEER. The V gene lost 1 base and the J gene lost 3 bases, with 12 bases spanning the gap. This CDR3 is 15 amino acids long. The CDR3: CASSQGQADYTEAFF. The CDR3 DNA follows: TGCGCCAGCAGCCAAGGACAGGCAGATTACACTGAAGCTTTCTTT.

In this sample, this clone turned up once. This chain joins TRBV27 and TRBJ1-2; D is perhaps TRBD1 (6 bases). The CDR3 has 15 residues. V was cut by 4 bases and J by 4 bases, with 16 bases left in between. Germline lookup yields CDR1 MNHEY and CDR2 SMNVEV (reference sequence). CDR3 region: CASSSSHREGYGYTF. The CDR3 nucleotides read TGTGCCAGCAGTTCCTCTCACAGGGAGGGCTATGGCTACACCTTC.

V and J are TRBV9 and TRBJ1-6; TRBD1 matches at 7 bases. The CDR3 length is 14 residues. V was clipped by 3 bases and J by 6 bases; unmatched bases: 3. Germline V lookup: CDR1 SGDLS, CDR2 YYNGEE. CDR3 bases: TGTGCCAGCAGCGAAGAGGGGGCTAATTCACCCCTCCACTTT. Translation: CASSEEGANSPLHF.

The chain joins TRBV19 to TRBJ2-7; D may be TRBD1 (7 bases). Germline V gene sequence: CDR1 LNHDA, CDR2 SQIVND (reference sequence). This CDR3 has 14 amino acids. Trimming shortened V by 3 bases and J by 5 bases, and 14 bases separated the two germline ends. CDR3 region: CASSMRQGGDEQYF. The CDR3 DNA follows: TGTGCCAGTAGTATGCGGCAGGGGGGCGACGAGCAGTACTTC.